This T cell receptor beta chain was sequenced during a study of blood T cell repertoires in COVID-19 (dated by TCRdb to about 2020). Study-level background: Samples covering the acute and convalescent phases of COVID-19 were provided by collaborators in the United States, Italy and Spain. The dataset comprised deeply sampled blood TCRbeta repertoires from subjects exposed to, actively infected with, or recovered from COVID-19. The samples were drawn from the first 160 participants of the ongoing ImmuneRACE study and from over a thousand subjects provided by 6 global collaborators. The material from the prospective study consisted of cDNA or gDNA derived from T cells, B-cell-depleted T cells, or PBMCs. Where available, HLA class I and class II types were obtained from metadata supplied by the sample provider rather than from assay-based typing. A freely available public database, intended as a resource for researchers studying the immune response to SARS-CoV-2, is where the repertoires were released. Sample metadata almost always included a de-identified subject ID, COVID-19 status, age in years and sex.

TCRbeta CDR3 regions were amplified from genomic DNA using the immunoSEQ Assay, a bias-controlled multiplex PCR. In the source study's methods: Nucleated cell counts per sample were estimated from amplification of reference gene primers within the assay. To quantify the absolute abundance of each unique TCRbeta CDR3 rearrangement, sequence reads were collapsed and filtered. For each sample, productive Simpson clonality was calculated as the square root of Simpson's diversity index across productive rearrangements. Sourced from immuneACCESS, this table was stored by TCRdb with only in-frame sequences that have V and J called. A share of the clones is absent; for the studies checked, an unresolved V gene accounts for under half, and the remainder has no known explanation. That table supplies the V and J calls and clone size; D and trimming were determined from the DNA. A total of about 250,000 clones appear in this sample, almost 85% of them only once. The top ten clonotypes cover approximately 9.6% of the sample.

Participants in the prospective study were aged 18 to 89 years, lived in 20 to 25 United States geographic areas, and enrolled through a virtual design. In the prospective study, participants were assigned to cohorts based on the clinical history participants reported in a screening survey and a study questionnaire. Mobile phlebotomists in the prospective study collected whole blood, serum and a nasopharyngeal or oropharyngeal swab from every participant. Prospective study participants could optionally give additional blood draws and questionnaires over an approximately 2-month period. Before DNA extraction, prospective study blood samples were shipped either frozen or at room temperature. General conclusions and limits of the study: The amount of clinical and demographic metadata varied by source and participant and was provided uncurated.

Trimmed from V: 5 bases; trimmed from J: 3 bases; junction bases lacking a gene match: 4. The CDR3 runs 14 residues from the cysteine to the phenylalanine. Only the CDR3 DNA is retained, 42 bases long and in frame from the first base. CDR1 and CDR2, per the germline V gene (reference sequence), are SEHNR and FQNEAQ. As for this clone: Its recognized antigen is unknown. No qualities accompany the bases; no much larger clone lies one base away.

What was sequenced was PBMCs or T cells enriched from blood (not recorded which). This receptor was taken from a woman aged 45 to 65 with acute COVID-19. The chain is encoded by TRBV7-9 joined to TRBJ1-1; TRBD1 agrees with 9 junctional bases. The CDR3 amino acid sequence is: CASSPGTGHTEAFF. The nucleotide sequence reads TGTGCCAGCAGCCCCGGGACAGGGCACACTGAAGCTTTCTTT.